The 31 T cell receptor beta chains listed next were all sequenced from one sample in a study of Tregs in tolerant kidney transplant recipients. Profiled with immunoSEQ multiplex PCR; TCRdb holds only in-frame clones, not every one. The repertoire has about 240,000 clones, 65% to 85% of them found once; the top ten carry 0.5% to 0.65%. Material: CD4+ T cells from blood. The receptor source for this set is a human donor in good health.

The rearrangement uses TRBV5-1 and TRBJ2-5, with 10 bases fitting TRBD1. Losses at the gene ends were 4 bases for V and 2 bases for J; bases not matched to a gene: 5. The CDR3 totals 15 residues. The germline V gene encodes CDR1 SGHRS and CDR2 YFSETQ. CDR3 loop: CASSPTGGGQETQYF. The CDR3 DNA sequence: TGCGCCAGCAGCCCGACAGGGGGCGGGCAAGAGACCCAGTACTTC.

The rearrangement uses TRBV7-6 and TRBJ2-6; D perhaps matches TRBD2 (5 bases). The V gene's germline CDR1 is SGHVS and CDR2 FNYEAQ. Trimming removed 2 bases at V and 4 bases at J, with 9 bases between. There are 15 residues in the CDR3. The CDR3 sequence is CASSLIGSGANVLTF. The CDR3 nucleotides are TGTGCCAGCAGCTTAATAGGGAGCGGGGCCAACGTCCTGACTTTC.

The rearrangement joins TRBV5-1 to TRBJ2-1; tentative D call: TRBD1 (6 bases). Trimming shortened V by 4 bases and J by 4 bases, and 15 bases separated the two germline ends. Germline V gene data show CDR1 as SGHRS and CDR2 as YFSETQ. The CDR3 covers 15 residues. The CDR3 DNA reads TGCGCCAGCAGCCCCCTGGGGGCAGGGTACAATGAGCAGTTCTTC. Residues: CASSPLGAGYNEQFF.

V and J are TRBV11-2 and TRBJ2-7, with 12 positions matching TRBD2. The CDR3 totals 16 residues. Germline loops: CDR1 SGHAT, CDR2 FQNNGV. Unmatched junction bases numbered 5, after V lost 5 bases and J lost 0 bases. The CDR3: CASSMTSGGSSYEQYF. In nucleotides, the CDR3 is TGTGCCAGCAGCATGACTAGCGGGGGAAGCTCCTACGAGCAGTACTTC.

This clone was seen a handful of times. The chain uses TRBV2 and TRBJ1-3; 9 bases are a match to TRBD1. Losses at the gene ends were 7 bases for V and 1 base for J; bases not matched to a gene: 2. Germline CDR1 reads SNHLY; CDR2 reads FYNNEI. CDR3 length: 14 residues. In DNA form, the CDR3 reads TGTGCCAGCACCGGACAGGGGTCTGGAAACACCATATATTTT. This gives the protein CASTGQGSGNTIYF.

The chain is built from TRBV10-2 and TRBJ2-2; TRBD2 agrees at 9 bases. Losses at the gene ends were 4 bases for V and 7 bases for J; bases not matched to a gene: 4. Germline CDR1 WSHSY, CDR2 SAAADI. The CDR3 sequence is 14 residues long. This CDR3 is CASSGVAGDGELFF. The CDR3 nucleotides are TGCGCCAGCAGTGGAGTAGCGGGAGACGGGGAGCTGTTTTTT.

The V gene is TRBV2, the J gene TRBJ2-7, with TRBD1 matching over 8 bases. Germline CDR1 reads SNHLY; CDR2 reads FYNNEI. The CDR3 sequence is 14 residues long. V was clipped by 6 bases and J by 1 base; unmatched bases: 5. Here the CDR3 DNA reads TGTGCCAGCAGCCGACAGGGGACTTCCTACGAGCAGTACTTC. Translating it yields CASSRQGTSYEQYF. Variable domain in full (rest from reference TRBV2 and TRBJ2-7): EPEVTQTPSHQVTQMGQEVILRCVPISNHLYFYWYRQILGQKVEFLVSFYNNEISEKSEIFDDQFSVERPDGSNFTLKIRSTKLEDSAMYFCASSRQGTSYEQYFGPGTRLTVT.

V gene TRBV18 combines with J gene TRBJ1-1; TRBD1 aligns across 7 bases. Looked up from germline, CDR1 is KGHSH and CDR2 is LQKENI. Trimming at V came to 6 bases and at J to 5 bases, leaving 9 bases not matched to a gene. CDR3 length: 14 amino acids. Here the CDR3 reads CASSTGTEGTEAFF. DNA of the CDR3: TGTGCCAGCTCCACCGGGACAGAGGGGACTGAAGCTTTCTTT.

The V and J genes are TRBV6-6 and TRBJ2-4; 11 nucleotides align to TRBD2. V was clipped by 6 bases and J by 8 bases; unmatched bases: 6. This CDR3 contains 14 residues. Germline CDR1 MNHNY, CDR2 SVGAGI (reference sequence). CDR3 amino acids: CASRLTSGSYIQYF. As DNA, the CDR3 is TGTGCCAGCAGGCTCACTAGCGGGAGTTACATTCAGTACTTC.

Remarks on this clone: The sample carries other DNA sequences with the same CDR3. V is TRBV7-2 and J is TRBJ1-3; D remains unclear. The CDR3 length is 15 residues. Germline V gene sequence: CDR1 SGHTA, CDR2 FQGNSA. V lost 1 base, J lost 0 bases, and 7 bases lay in between. CDR3 residues: CASSLGHSSGNTIYF. DNA for the CDR3: TGTGCCAGCAGCTTAGGTCATAGCTCTGGAAACACCATATATTTT.

This chain links TRBV6-1 with TRBJ2-7; TRBD1 aligns across 10 bases. J gave up 3 bases and V 8 bases, and 7 bases lay outside the gene matches. The CDR3 spans 14 residues. The V gene's germline CDR1 is MNHNS and CDR2 SASEGT. The CDR3 loop reads CASYQTGGFYEQYF. CDR3 DNA sequence: TGTGCCAGCTATCAGACAGGGGGCTTCTACGAGCAGTACTTC.

This clone came up once. The rearrangement uses TRBV7-9 and TRBJ1-4, with 10 bases matching TRBD1. The CDR3 totals 14 residues. After removal of 4 bases from V and 8 bases from J, the junction contained 4 bases not matched to a gene. Germline V lookup: CDR1 SEHNR, CDR2 FQNEAQ (reference sequence). CDR3 coding DNA: TGTGCCAGCAGCTCGACAGGGGGCAAGGAAAAACTGTTTTTT. Encoded protein: CASSSTGGKEKLFF.

J is TRBJ2-7 and V is TRBV5-1; TRBD1 agrees at 12 bases. Germline CDR1 SGHRS, CDR2 YFSETQ. This CDR3 comprises 15 residues. J was trimmed by 5 bases and V by 2 bases; bases with no gene match: 5. The CDR3, as DNA: TGCGCCAGCAGCTTAGGGACAGGGGGCTTCGACGAGCAGTACTTC. Its protein is CASSLGTGGFDEQYF.

This chain connects TRBV2 to TRBJ1-1; TRBD1 is a possible D gene (5 bases). Germline values: CDR1 SNHLY, CDR2 FYNNEI. CDR3 length: 14 residues. Trimming shortened V by 6 bases and J by 8 bases, and 19 bases separated the two germline ends. This CDR3 reads CASRGRSRQGEAFF. CDR3 nucleotides: TGTGCCAGCAGGGGCAGATCGAGGCAGGGCGAAGCTTTCTTT.

The rearrangement joins TRBV15 to TRBJ2-7, with a possible D match to TRBD2 (5 bases). The CDR3 consists of 14 residues. Germline CDR1 LNHNV, CDR2 YYDKDF (reference sequence). With 5 bases removed from V and 4 bases from J, the gap between germline ends came to 15 bases. As DNA, the CDR3 is TGTGCCACCAGCGCCCGTTTTGGAGGATACGAGCAGTACTTC. Its protein product is CATSARFGGYEQYF.

The chain uses TRBV30 and TRBJ1-4, with 9 bases aligning to TRBD1. Germline CDR1 is GTSNPN and CDR2 is SVGIG (reference sequence). The CDR3 length is 14 residues. The V and J ends lost 5 bases and 5 bases, in that order; junction bases with no gene match: 6. CDR3 nucleotides: TGTGCCTGGGGTCCGGGGACAGGGAATGAAAAACTGTTTTTT. Encoded protein: CAWGPGTGNEKLFF.

J is TRBJ1-4 and V is TRBV7-2, with unresolved D. Deletions cut 6 bases from V and 3 bases from J, with 14 bases between. The germline gives CDR1 SGHTA, CDR2 FQGNSA. The CDR3 spans 15 residues. CDR3 nucleotides: TGTGCCAGCAGGAGACTTGGCGGTTCTAATGAAAAACTGTTTTTT. Protein product: CASRRLGGSNEKLFF. Based on the CDR3 plus reference TRBV7-2 and TRBJ1-4, the full variable domain is GAGVSQSPSNKVTEKGKDVELRCDPISGHTALYWYRQSLGQGLEFLIYFQGNSAPDKSGLPSDRFSAERTGGSVSTLTIQRTQQEDSAVYLCASRRLGGSNEKLFFGSGTQLSVL.

This chain joins TRBV7-2 and TRBJ2-3; no clear D. The V gene's germline CDR1 is SGHTA and CDR2 FQGNSA. This CDR3 region has 14 residues. Between the trimmed V and J ends, which lost 1 base and 5 bases, there was a span of 10 bases. CDR3 bases: TGTGCCAGCAGCTTAGAGGGCCGTGGAGATACGCAGTATTTT. Protein: CASSLEGRGDTQYF.

The V gene is TRBV7-7, the J gene TRBJ2-5; 10 bases are a match to TRBD2. Trimming took 1 base from V and 3 from J; bases not matched to a gene: 8. CDR1 and CDR2 from the germline V gene are SSHAT and FNYEAQ (reference sequence). The CDR3 loop spans 17 amino acids. CDR3 DNA sequence: TGTGCCAGCAGCTTAGGGTGGAGACTAGCGGGTGAAGAGACCCAGTACTTC. It codes for CASSLGWRLAGEETQYF.

The rearrangement joins TRBV7-9 to TRBJ2-1, with 14 bases fitting TRBD2. This CDR3 region has 15 residues. The V gene end was trimmed by 5 bases and the J gene end by 6 bases; junction bases not matched to a gene: 3. Looked up from germline, CDR1 is SEHNR and CDR2 is FQNEAQ (reference sequence). The CDR3 nucleotides read TGTGCCAGCAGCCCTGGACTAGCGGGAGGCAATGAGCAGTTCTTC. Protein sequence: CASSPGLAGGNEQFF.

This rearrangement joins TRBV6-5 to TRBJ1-3; no clear D gene. This CDR3 spans 13 amino acids. The germline V gene has CDR1 MNHEY and CDR2 SVGAGI. Deletions cut 7 bases from V and 0 bases from J, with 7 bases between. CDR3 region: CASKQGSGNTIYF. The CDR3 region has the DNA TGTGCCAGCAAGCAAGGCTCTGGAAACACCATATATTTT.

The rearrangement uses TRBV28 and TRBJ1-2; 8 bases agree with TRBD1. Germline-derived CDR1 and CDR2 are MDHEN and SYDVKM. Germline trimming cut 2 bases from V and 3 bases from J; bases unmatched to any gene: 14. The CDR3 length is 18 residues. CDR3 sequence (DNA): TGTGCCAGCAGTTTAAACCCCGGACAGGGCCCCGGAGACTATGGCTACACCTTC. It yields the protein CASSLNPGQGPGDYGYTF.

V gene TRBV4-1 combines with J gene TRBJ2-1; D might be TRBD1 (5 bases). CDR1 is MGHRA and CDR2 is YSYEKL in the germline V gene. V was shortened by 4 bases and J by 8 bases, with 21 bases between the two germline ends. The length of the CDR3 is 16 residues. The CDR3 region has the DNA TGCGCCAGCAGCCTAGTGGTAACAGGTAGTAAGGATGAGCAGTTCTTC. It encodes CASSLVVTGSKDEQFF.

The chain employs TRBV10-3 and TRBJ1-2; D call uncertain. The CDR3 length is 14 residues. V was shortened by 4 bases and J by 0 bases, with 9 bases between the two germline ends. Germline values: CDR1 ENHRY, CDR2 SYGVKD. The CDR3 sequence is CAISGAVANYGYTF. As DNA, the CDR3 is TGTGCCATCAGTGGGGCAGTAGCTAACTATGGCTACACCTTC.

The chain combines TRBV5-1 with TRBJ1-2; D gene ambiguous. CDR1 is SGHRS and CDR2 is YFSETQ in the germline V gene. The CDR3 sequence is 13 residues long. V was clipped by 7 bases and J by 2 bases, with 12 bases between them. As DNA, the CDR3 is TGCGCCAGCGGCCGGGAGAGGAACTATGGCTACACCTTC. Translating gives CASGRERNYGYTF.

The table lists this clone with a few counts. This chain uses TRBV30 with TRBJ1-2, with a tentative D call TRBD1 (6 bases). Between the trimmed V and J ends, which lost 0 bases and 5 bases, there was a span of 10 bases. Germline assignment: CDR1 GTSNPN and CDR2 SVGIG (reference sequence). This CDR3 contains 13 residues. The CDR3 loop is CAWSVGGKYGYTF. CDR3 sequence (DNA): TGTGCCTGGAGTGTAGGGGGGAAGTATGGCTACACCTTC.

J is TRBJ1-4 and V is TRBV21-1; the DNA was not compared with TRBD1, the D call given in the table. TRBV21-1 is marked as a pseudogene. The CDR3 extends over 16 amino acids. The chain's CDR3 is CASSKRDIKGNEKLFF. DNA for the CDR3: TGTGCCAGCAGCAAACGGGACATAAAGGGGAATGAAAAACTGTTTTTT.

This clone was recorded a few times. The gene calls are TRBV2 and TRBJ2-7, with D tentatively TRBD1 (5 bases). V was cut by 9 bases and J by 0 bases, with 15 bases left in between. Germline CDR1 reads SNHLY; CDR2 reads FYNNEI. The CDR3 runs 14 residues. The CDR3 spells CASRQRPSSYEQYF. DNA of the CDR3: TGTGCCAGTAGACAGAGACCTAGCTCCTACGAGCAGTACTTC. Looking up the rest from reference TRBV2 and TRBJ2-7 gives the full variable domain: EPEVTQTPSHQVTQMGQEVILRCVPISNHLYFYWYRQILGQKVEFLVSFYNNEISEKSEIFDDQFSVERPDGSNFTLKIRSTKLEDSAMYFCASRQRPSSYEQYFGPGTRLTVT.

This clone was recorded only once. This CDR3 reads CASSPMYEQFF. DNA for the CDR3: TGTGCCAGCTCACCGATGTATGAGCAGTTCTTC. The chain employs TRBV18 and TRBJ2-1; D is uncertain. The CDR3 is 11 residues long. Looked up from germline, CDR1 is KGHSH and CDR2 is LQKENI. Trimming left V 3 bases short and J 8 bases short, with 5 bases between. Full variable domain (remainder filled in from reference TRBV18 and TRBJ2-1): NAGVMQNPRHLVRRRGQEARLRCSPMKGHSHVYWYRQLPEEGLKFMVYLQKENIIDESGMPKERFSAEFPKEGPSILRIQQVVRGDSAAYFCASSPMYEQFFGPGTRLTVL.

This clone was seen just once. The chain recombines TRBV5-4 with TRBJ2-5, with D possibly matching TRBD2 (6 bases). The J call is doubtful: the DNA matches TRBJ2-7 better. CDR1 and CDR2 from the germline V gene are SGHNT and YYREEE (reference sequence). The CDR3 is 15 amino acids. The CDR3 bases are TGTGCCAGCAGCGCAGGATTCGGCGGGAACTACGAGCAGTACTTC. It codes for CASSAGFGGNYEQYF.

V and J are TRBV18 and TRBJ1-2; D possibly corresponds to TRBD1 (6 bases). This CDR3 comprises 15 residues. The germline V and J ends were trimmed by 0 bases and 6 bases, with 14 bases remaining between them. Germline CDR1 KGHSH, CDR2 LQKENI. The CDR3 DNA sequence: TGTGCCAGCTCACCACCGTCTACAGGGAGGAATGGCTACACCTTC. This translates into CASSPPSTGRNGYTF.